Following are 13 T cell receptor beta chains from one sample sequenced in a study of Graves' ophthalmopathy and Graves' hyperthyroidism. The authors amplified TCR beta CDR3 regions from RNA transcripts. Second-round multiplex PCR followed a first-round RT-PCR using HTBI primers. TCRdb analysed the multiplex PCR reads with MiXCR anew, one entry per CDR3 protein. Seen here are hundreds of thousands of distinct CDR3 sequences, around a fifth observed once, and the top ten hold 7.1%. Sequencing used peripheral blood. All receptors come from a woman aged 18-29 years with stable Graves' hyperthyroidism. Some clones in this sample may be carry-over from other donors' samples.

This clonotype was detected many times. The chain is built from TRBV11-2 and TRBJ2-7, with a weak D call TRBD2 (6 bases). The CDR3 length is 14 residues. Trimming stripped 5 bases from V and 3 bases from J, with 14 bases between. Germline assignment: CDR1 SGHAT and CDR2 FQNNGV. The CDR3 is CASSPRGGFYEQYF. As DNA, the CDR3 is TGTGCCAGCAGCCCACGGGGAGGATTCTACGAGCAGTACTTC.

This clonotype was observed a few times. V is TRBV27 and J is TRBJ2-7; the match to TRBD2 covers 7 bases. The CDR3 sequence is 13 residues long. Germline values: CDR1 MNHEY, CDR2 SMNVEV (reference sequence). Losses at the gene ends were 6 bases for V and 3 bases for J; bases not matched to a gene: 5. DNA of the CDR3: TGTGCCAGCAGACGCGGGACTAACTACGAGCAGTACTTC. As protein: CASRRGTNYEQYF.

This clonotype showed up many times. The chain links TRBV28 to TRBJ1-2, with unresolved D. Germline-derived CDR1 and CDR2 are MDHEN and SYDVKM. V gave up 2 bases and J gave up 5 bases, with 9 bases separating them. This CDR3 is 13 amino acids long. This CDR3 is CASSLRPLYGYTF. For the CDR3, the DNA is TGTGCCAGCAGTTTAAGGCCACTTTATGGCTACACCTTC.

The V and J genes are TRBV12-3 or TRBV12-4 and TRBJ1-3; no firm D call. V lost 5 bases to trimming and J lost 2 bases, with 10 bases between them. The CDR3 loop spans 14 amino acids. Here the CDR3 reads CASSPGEPGNTIYF. The CDR3 DNA reads as TGTGCCAGCAGTCCCGGGGAACCTGGAAACACCATATATTTT.

This clonotype occurred a few times. J is TRBJ1-4 and V is TRBV11-2, with 7 bases that match TRBD1. The CDR3 covers 14 residues. Germline CDR1 reads SGHAT; CDR2 reads FQNNGV. V shed 3 bases and J 10 bases; nucleotides not matched to a gene: 8. In DNA form, the CDR3 reads TGTGCCAGCAGCTTTCAAAGGGGGCAAGGAAAACTGTTTTTT. Residues: CASSFQRGQGKLFF.

This clonotype has at least ten counts. This rearrangement joins TRBV6-1 to TRBJ2-5, with D possibly called TRBD1 or TRBD2 (5 bases each). This CDR3 region has 17 residues. V lost 2 bases and J lost 4, with 20 bases in between. The germline V gene encodes CDR1 MNHNS and CDR2 SASEGT. CDR3 loop: CASSEPSGPLSGETQYF. Here the CDR3 DNA reads TGTGCCAGCAGTGAACCCTCGGGACCCCTAAGCGGAGAGACCCAGTACTTC.

This clonotype was observed at least ten times. The chain carries TRBV28 and TRBJ2-6; maybe TRBD1 (6 bases). CDR1 is MDHEN, CDR2 SYDVKM, per germline. This CDR3 comprises 14 residues. V lost 7 bases, J lost 6 bases, and 13 bases lay in between. The CDR3 region has the DNA TGTGCCAGCAAGACAGGCACTGTGGCCAACGTCCTGACTTTC. Its translation is CASKTGTVANVLTF.

This clonotype was observed at least ten times. The chain links TRBV28 to TRBJ2-7; 7 bases align to TRBD1. The CDR3 is 15 amino acids. The V gene end was trimmed by 5 bases and the J gene end by 1 base; junction bases not matched to a gene: 8. Germline V CDR1 and CDR2: MDHEN, SYDVKM. DNA for the CDR3: TGTGCCAGCAGTGCGGCCGGGACAGCTTCCTACGAGCAGTACTTC. Translating it yields CASSAAGTASYEQYF.

This clonotype was observed at least ten times. The chain uses TRBV5-1 and TRBJ1-2, with D maybe TRBD1 (5 bases). The CDR3 is 14 amino acids. The V gene's germline CDR1 is SGHRS and CDR2 YFSETQ. Trimming pared 6 bases from V and 5 bases from J, leaving 17 bases between. Here the CDR3 DNA reads TGCGCCAGCAAGCTGCGGGACTCGGGGTATGGCTACACCTTC. It translates to CASKLRDSGYGYTF.

This clonotype appeared many times. This chain links TRBV29-1 with TRBJ1-1; no definite D call. Per the germline V gene, CDR1 is SQVTM and CDR2 is ANQGSEA. The V end lost 5 bases, the J end lost 1 base, and 8 bases lay between the germline ends. The CDR3 is 12 amino acids. CDR3 nucleotide sequence: TGCAGCGTTTCGGTTTGGAACACTGAAGCTTTCTTT. Its protein product is CSVSVWNTEAFF.

This clonotype came up a few times. This chain links TRBV7-9 with TRBJ2-2; D gene uncertain. V gave up 1 base and J gave up 5 bases, with 5 bases separating them. The CDR3 is made up of 13 amino acids. Germline V lookup: CDR1 SEHNR, CDR2 FQNEAQ (reference sequence). The CDR3 region is CASSLVWTGELFF. In nucleotides, the CDR3 is TGTGCCAGCAGCTTAGTTTGGACCGGGGAGCTGTTTTTT.

The gene calls are TRBV9 and TRBJ1-2, with TRBD1 matching over 9 bases. J was trimmed by 2 bases and V by 4 bases; bases with no gene match: 3. The germline CDR1 and CDR2 sequences are SGDLS and YYNGEE. The CDR3 consists of 14 residues. The CDR3 loop is CASSTGQGNYGYTF. CDR3 coding DNA: TGTGCCAGCAGCACCGGACAGGGGAACTATGGCTACACCTTC.

The DNA for the CDR3 is TGCGCCAGCAGCTTGCCCCCAGGGACTATACAGCCCCAGCATTTT. This codes for CASSLPPGTIQPQHF. The V call is TRBV5-1, the J call TRBJ1-5, with D tentatively TRBD1 (5 bases). The CDR3 runs to 15 residues. V shed 1 base and J shed 7 bases, with 15 bases lying between them. CDR1 and CDR2 (germline): SGHRS, YFSETQ.